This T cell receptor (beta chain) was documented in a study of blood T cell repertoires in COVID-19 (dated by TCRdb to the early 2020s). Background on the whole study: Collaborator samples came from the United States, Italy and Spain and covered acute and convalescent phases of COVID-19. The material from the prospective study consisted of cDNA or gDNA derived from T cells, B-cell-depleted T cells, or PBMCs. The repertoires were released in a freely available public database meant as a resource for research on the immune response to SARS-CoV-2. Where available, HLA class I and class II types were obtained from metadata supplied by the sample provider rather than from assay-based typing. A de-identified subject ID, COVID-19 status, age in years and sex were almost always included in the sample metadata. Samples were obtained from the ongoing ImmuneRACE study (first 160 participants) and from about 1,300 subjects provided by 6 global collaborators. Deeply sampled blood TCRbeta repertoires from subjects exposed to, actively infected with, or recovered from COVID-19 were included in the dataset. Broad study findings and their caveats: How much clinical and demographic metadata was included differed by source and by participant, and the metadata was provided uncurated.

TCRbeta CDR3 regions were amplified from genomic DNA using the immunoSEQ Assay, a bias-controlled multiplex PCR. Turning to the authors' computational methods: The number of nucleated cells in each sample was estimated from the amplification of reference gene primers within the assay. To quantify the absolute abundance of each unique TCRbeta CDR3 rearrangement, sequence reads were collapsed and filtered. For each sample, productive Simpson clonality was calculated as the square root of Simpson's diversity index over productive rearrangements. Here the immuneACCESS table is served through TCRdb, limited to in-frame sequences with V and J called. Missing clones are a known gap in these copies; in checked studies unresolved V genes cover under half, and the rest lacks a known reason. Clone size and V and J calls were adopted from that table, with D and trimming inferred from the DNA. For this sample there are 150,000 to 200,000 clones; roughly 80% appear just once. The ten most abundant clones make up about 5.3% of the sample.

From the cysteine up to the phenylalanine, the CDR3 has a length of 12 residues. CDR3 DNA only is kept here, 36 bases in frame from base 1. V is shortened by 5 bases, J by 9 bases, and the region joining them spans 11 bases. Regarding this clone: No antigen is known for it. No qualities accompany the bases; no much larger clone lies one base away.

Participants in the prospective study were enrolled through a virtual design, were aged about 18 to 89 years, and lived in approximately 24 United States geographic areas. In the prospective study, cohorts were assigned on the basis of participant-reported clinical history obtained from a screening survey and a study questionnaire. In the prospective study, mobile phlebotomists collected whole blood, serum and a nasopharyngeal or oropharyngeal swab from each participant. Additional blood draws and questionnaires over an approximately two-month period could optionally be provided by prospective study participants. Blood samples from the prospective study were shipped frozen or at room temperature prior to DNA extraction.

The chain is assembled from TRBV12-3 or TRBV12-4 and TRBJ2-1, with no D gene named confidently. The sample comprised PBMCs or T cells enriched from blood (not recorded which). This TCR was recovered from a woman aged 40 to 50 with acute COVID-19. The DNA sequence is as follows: TGTGCCAGCAGTGTACTAAGGAGTGAGCAGTTCTTC. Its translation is CASSVLRSEQFF.